This T cell receptor (beta chain) was observed in a study of OX40 agonist ivuxolimab in advanced cancers. Profiled with immunoSEQ multiplex PCR; TCRdb holds only in-frame clones, not every one. The data show 65,000 to 85,000 clones, over 80% seen once. CDR1 SGHTA and CDR2 FQGNSA come from the germline V gene. V gave up 5 bases and J gave up 5 bases; unmatched junction bases: 11. The CDR3 is made up of 16 amino acids. The sequence was obtained from an adult with an advanced solid tumor such as melanoma, head and neck, liver or kidney cancer. V and J are TRBV7-2 and TRBJ1-5; 8 bases map to TRBD1. Here the sequenced sample was CD4+ or CD8+ T cells sorted from blood, taken in a trial of the OX40 agonist ivuxolimab. The CDR3 here is CASSPNSGQGHQPQHF. CDR3 nucleotide sequence: TGTGCCAGCAGCCCCAACTCCGGACAGGGACATCAGCCCCAGCATTTT. The full variable domain, in which reference TRBV7-2 and TRBJ1-5 provide the parts outside the CDR3, is GAGVSQSPSNKVTEKGKDVELRCDPISGHTALYWYRQSLGQGLEFLIYFQGNSAPDKSGLPSDRFSAERTGGSVSTLTIQRTQQEDSAVYLCASSPNSGQGHQPQHFGDGTRLSIL.